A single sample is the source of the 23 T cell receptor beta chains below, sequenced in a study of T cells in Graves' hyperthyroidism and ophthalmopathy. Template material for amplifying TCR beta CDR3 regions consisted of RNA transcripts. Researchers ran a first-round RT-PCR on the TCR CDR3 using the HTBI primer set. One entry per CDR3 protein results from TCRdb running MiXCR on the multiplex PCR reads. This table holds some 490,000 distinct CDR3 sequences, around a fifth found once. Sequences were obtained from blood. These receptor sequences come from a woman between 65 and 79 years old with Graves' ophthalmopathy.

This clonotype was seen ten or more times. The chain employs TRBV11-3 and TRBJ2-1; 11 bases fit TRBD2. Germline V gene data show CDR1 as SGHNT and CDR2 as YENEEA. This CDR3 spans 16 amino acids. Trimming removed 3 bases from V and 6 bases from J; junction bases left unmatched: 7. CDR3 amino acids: CASSFSGRAPSNEQFF. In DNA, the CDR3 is TGTGCCAGCAGCTTTAGCGGGAGGGCCCCCTCCAATGAGCAGTTCTTC.

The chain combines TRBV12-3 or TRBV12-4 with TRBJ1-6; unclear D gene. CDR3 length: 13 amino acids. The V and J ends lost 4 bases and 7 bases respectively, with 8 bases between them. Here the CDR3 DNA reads TGTGCCAGCAGTTCGTACAGCAATTCACCCCTCCACTTT. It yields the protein CASSSYSNSPLHF.

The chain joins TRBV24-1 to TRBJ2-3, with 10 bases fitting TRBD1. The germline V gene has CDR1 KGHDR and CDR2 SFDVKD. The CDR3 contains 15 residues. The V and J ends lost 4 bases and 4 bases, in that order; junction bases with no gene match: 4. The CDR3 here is CATSDPDRGADTQYF. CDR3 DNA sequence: TGTGCCACCAGTGACCCGGACAGGGGGGCAGATACGCAGTATTTT.

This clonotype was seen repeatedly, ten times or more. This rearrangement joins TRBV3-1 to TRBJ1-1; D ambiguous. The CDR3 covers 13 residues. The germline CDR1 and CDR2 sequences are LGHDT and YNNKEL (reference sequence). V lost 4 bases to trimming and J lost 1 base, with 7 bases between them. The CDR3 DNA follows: TGTGCCAGCAGCCGGACGCAGAACACTGAAGCTTTCTTT. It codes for CASSRTQNTEAFF.

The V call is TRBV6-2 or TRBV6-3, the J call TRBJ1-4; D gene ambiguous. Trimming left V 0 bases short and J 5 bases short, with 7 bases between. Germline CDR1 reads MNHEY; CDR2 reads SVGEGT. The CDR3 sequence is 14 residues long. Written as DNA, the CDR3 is TGTGCCAGCAGTTACTCGGAGGTCAATGAAAAACTGTTTTTT. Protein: CASSYSEVNEKLFF.

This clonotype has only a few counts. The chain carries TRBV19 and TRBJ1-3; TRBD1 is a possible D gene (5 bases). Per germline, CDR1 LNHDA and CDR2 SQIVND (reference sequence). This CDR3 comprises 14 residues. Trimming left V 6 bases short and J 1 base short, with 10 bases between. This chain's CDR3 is CASSDSDSGNTIYF. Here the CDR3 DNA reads TGTGCCAGTAGCGACAGCGATTCTGGAAACACCATATATTTT.

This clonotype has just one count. CDR3 coding DNA: TGTGCCAGCAGTCTCCGGGGCAGGAGTAATTCACCCCTCCACTTT. This sequence encodes CASSLRGRSNSPLHF. The chain combines TRBV28 with TRBJ1-6; a possible D gene is TRBD1 (5 bases). This CDR3 is 15 amino acids long. Germline V gene data show CDR1 as MDHEN and CDR2 as SYDVKM. Trimming pared 5 bases from V and 6 bases from J, leaving 14 bases between. Looking up the rest from reference TRBV28 and TRBJ1-6 gives the full variable domain: DVKVTQSSRYLVKRTGEKVFLECVQDMDHENMFWYRQDPGLGLRLIYFSYDVKMKEKGDIPEGYSVSREKKERFSLILESASTNQTSMYLCASSLRGRSNSPLHFGNGTRLTVT.

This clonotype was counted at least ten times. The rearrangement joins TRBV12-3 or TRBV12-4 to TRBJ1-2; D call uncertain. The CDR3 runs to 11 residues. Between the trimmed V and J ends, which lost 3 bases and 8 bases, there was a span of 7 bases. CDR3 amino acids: CASSFRRGYTF. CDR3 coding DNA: TGTGCCAGCAGTTTCAGGCGGGGCTACACCTTC.

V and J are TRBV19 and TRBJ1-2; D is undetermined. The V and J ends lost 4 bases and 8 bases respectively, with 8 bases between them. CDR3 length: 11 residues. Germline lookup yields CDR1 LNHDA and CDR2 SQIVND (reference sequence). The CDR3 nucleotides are TGTGCCAGTAGTACCCGATTGGGCTACACCTTC. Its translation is CASSTRLGYTF.

The CDR3 is CASSLGIGTGEKLFF. DNA for the CDR3: TGTGCCAGCAGCTTAGGAATAGGAACGGGGGAAAAACTGTTTTTT. The gene calls are TRBV7-6 and TRBJ1-4, with D hard to call. This CDR3 has 15 residues. CDR1 is SGHVS and CDR2 is FNYEAQ in the germline V gene. V was clipped by 1 base and J by 8 bases, with 14 bases between them.

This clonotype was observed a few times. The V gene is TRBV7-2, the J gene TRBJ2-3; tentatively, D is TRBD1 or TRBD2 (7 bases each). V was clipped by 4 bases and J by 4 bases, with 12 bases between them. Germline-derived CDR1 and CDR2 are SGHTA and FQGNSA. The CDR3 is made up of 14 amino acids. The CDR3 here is CASSSTGRADTQYF. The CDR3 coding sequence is TGTGCCAGCAGCTCGACAGGGAGGGCAGATACGCAGTATTTT.

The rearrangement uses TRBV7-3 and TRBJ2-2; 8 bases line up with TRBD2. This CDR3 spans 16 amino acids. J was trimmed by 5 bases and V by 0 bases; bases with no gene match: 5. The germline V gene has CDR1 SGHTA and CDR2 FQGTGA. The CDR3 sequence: CASSLTSSGGTGELFF. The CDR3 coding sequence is TGTGCCAGCAGCTTAACGTCGAGCGGGGGTACCGGGGAGCTGTTTTTT.

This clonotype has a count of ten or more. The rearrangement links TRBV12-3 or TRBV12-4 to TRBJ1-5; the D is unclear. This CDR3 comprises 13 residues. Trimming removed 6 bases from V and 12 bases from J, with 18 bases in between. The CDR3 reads CASSPSGAPHQHF. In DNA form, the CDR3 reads TGTGCCAGCAGCCCGTCCGGTGCCCCCCACCAGCATTTT.

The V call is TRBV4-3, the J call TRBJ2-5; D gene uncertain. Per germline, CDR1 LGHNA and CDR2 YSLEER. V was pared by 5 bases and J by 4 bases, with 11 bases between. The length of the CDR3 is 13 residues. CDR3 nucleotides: TGCGCCAGCAGCTTCACCGGTGGAGAGACCCAGTACTTC. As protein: CASSFTGGETQYF.

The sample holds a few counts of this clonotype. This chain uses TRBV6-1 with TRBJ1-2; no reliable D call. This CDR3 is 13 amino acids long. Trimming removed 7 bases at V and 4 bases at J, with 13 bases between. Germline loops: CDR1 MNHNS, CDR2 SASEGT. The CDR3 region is CASTPGLRYGYTF. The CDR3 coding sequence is TGTGCCAGCACCCCCGGGCTTCGCTATGGCTACACCTTC.

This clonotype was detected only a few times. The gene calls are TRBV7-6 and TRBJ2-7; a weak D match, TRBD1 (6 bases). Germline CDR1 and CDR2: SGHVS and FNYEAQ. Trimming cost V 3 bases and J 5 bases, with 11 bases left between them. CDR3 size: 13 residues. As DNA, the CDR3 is TGTGCCAGCAGCTTCTCAGACAGGAACGAGCAGTACTTC. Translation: CASSFSDRNEQYF. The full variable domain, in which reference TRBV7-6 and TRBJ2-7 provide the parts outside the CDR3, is GAGVSQSPRYKVTKRGQDVALRCDPISGHVSLYWYRQALGQGPEFLTYFNYEAQQDKSGLPNDRFSAERPEGSISTLTIQRTEQRDSAMYRCASSFSDRNEQYFGPGTRLTVT.

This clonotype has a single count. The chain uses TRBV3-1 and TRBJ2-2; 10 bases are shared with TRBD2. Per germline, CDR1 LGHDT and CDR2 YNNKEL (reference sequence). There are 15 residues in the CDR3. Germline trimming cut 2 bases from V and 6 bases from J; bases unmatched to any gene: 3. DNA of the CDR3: TGTGCCAGCAGCCAAAGGAGCGGGAGGGCCGGGGAGCTGTTTTTT. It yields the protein CASSQRSGRAGELFF.

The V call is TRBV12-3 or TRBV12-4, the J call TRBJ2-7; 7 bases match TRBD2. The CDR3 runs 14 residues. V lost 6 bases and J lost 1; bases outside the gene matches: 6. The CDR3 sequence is CASRLAEASYEQYF. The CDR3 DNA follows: TGTGCCAGCAGGCTAGCGGAGGCGTCCTACGAGCAGTACTTC.

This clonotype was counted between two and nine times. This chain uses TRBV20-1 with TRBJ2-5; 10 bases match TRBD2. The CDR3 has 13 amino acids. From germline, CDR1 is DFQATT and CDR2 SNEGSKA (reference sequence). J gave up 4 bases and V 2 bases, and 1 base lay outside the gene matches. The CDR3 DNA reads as TGCAGTGCTAGACTAGCGGGAGCAGAGACCCAGTACTTC. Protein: CSARLAGAETQYF.

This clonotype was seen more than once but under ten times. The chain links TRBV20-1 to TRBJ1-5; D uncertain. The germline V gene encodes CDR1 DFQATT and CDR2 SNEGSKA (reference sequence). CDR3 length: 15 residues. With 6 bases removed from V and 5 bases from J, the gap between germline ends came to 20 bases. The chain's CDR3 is CSAGLTSGRDQPQHF. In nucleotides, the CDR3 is TGCAGTGCCGGACTTACGTCAGGCCGAGATCAGCCCCAGCATTTT.

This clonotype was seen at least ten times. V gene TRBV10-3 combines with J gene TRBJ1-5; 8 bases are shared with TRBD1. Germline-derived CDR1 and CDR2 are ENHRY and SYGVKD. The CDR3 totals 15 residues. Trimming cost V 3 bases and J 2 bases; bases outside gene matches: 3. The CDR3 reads CAISDQQGGNQPQHF. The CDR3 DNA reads TGTGCCATCAGTGATCAACAGGGGGGCAATCAGCCCCAGCATTTT.

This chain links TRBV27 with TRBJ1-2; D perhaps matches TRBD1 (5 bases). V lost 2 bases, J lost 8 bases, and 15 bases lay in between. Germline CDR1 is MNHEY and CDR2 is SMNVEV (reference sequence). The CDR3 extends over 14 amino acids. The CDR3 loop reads CASSLSVGRGGYTF. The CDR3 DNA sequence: TGTGCCAGCAGTTTAAGTGTGGGAAGGGGCGGCTACACCTTC.

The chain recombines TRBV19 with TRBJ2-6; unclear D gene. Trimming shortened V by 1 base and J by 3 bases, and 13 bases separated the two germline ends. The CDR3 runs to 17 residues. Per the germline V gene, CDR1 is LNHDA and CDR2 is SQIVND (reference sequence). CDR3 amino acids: CASSIAIGLGGANVLTF. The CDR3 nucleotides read TGTGCCAGTAGTATAGCTATAGGCCTGGGTGGGGCCAACGTCCTGACTTTC.